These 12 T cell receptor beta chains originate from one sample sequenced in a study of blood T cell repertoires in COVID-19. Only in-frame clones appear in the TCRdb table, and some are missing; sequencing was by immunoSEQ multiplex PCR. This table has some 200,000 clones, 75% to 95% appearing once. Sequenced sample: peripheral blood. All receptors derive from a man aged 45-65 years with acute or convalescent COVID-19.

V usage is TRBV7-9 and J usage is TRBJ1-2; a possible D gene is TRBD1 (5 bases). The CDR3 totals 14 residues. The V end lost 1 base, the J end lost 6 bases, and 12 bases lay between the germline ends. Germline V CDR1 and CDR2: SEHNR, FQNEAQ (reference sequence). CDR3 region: CASSLDGTFHGYTF. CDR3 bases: TGTGCCAGCAGCTTAGACGGGACTTTTCATGGCTACACCTTC.

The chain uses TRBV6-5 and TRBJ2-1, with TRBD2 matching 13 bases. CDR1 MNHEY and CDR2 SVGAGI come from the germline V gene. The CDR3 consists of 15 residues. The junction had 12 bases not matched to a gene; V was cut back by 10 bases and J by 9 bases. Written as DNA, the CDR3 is TGTGCCACTGGACTAGCGGGGGTATTTGCCGGTGAGCAGTTCTTC. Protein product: CATGLAGVFAGEQFF.

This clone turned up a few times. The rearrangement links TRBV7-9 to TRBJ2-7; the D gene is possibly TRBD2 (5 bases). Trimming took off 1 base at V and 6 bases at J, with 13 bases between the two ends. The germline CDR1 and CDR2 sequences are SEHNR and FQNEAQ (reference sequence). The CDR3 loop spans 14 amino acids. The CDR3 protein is CASSLGGGFPEQYV. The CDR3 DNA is TGTGCCAGCAGCTTAGGAGGCGGGTTCCCCGAGCAGTACGTC.

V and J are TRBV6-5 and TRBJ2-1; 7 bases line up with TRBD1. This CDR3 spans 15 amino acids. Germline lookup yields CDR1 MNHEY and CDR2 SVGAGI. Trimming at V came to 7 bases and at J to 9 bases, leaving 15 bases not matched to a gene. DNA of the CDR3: TGTGCCAGCATTCTTCTGGACAGGTTATTGGGTGAGCAGTTCTTC. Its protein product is CASILLDRLLGEQFF.

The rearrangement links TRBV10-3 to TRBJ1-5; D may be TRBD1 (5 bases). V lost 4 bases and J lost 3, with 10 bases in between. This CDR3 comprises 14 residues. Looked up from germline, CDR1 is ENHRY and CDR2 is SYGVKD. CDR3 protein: CAISVGGDNQPQHF. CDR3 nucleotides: TGTGCCATCAGTGTGGGGGGGGACAATCAGCCCCAGCATTTT.

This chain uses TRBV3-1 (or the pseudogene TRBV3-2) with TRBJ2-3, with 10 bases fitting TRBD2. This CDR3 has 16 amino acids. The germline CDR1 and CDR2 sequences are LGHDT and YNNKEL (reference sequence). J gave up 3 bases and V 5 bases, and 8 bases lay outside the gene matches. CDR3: CASSSRILAGTDTQYF. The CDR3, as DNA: TGTGCCAGCAGCTCGAGAATACTAGCGGGAACAGATACGCAGTATTTT.

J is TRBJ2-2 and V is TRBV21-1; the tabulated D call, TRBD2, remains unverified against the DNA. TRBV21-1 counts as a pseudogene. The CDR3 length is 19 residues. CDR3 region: CASSKRGGQGSTNTGELFF. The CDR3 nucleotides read TGTGCCAGCAGCAAGCGGGGAGGGCAGGGGTCAACGAACACCGGGGAGCTGTTTTTT.

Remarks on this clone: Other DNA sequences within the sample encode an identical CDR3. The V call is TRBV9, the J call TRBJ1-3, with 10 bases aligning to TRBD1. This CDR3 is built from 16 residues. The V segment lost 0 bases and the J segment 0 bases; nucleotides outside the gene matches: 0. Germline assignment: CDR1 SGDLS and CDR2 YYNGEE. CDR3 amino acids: CASSVGDRGSGNTIYF. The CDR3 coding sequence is TGTGCCAGCAGCGTAGGGGACAGGGGCTCTGGAAACACCATATATTTT. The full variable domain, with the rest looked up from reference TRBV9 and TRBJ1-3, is DSGVTQTPKHLITATGQRVTLRCSPRSGDLSVYWYQQSLDQGLQFLIQYYNGEERAKGNILERFSAQQFPDLHSELNLSSLELGDSALYFCASSVGDRGSGNTIYFGEGSWLTVV.

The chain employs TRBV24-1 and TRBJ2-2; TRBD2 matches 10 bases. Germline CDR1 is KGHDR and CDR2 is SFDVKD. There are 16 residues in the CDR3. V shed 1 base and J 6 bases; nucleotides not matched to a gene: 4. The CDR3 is CATSDLAGGYSGELFF. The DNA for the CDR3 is TGTGCCACCAGTGATTTAGCGGGGGGGTACTCCGGGGAGCTGTTTTTT.

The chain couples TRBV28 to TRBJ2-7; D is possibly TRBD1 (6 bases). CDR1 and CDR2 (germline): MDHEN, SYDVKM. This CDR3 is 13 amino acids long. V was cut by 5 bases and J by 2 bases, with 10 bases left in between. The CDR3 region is CASSSGGTYEQYV. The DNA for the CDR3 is TGTGCCAGCAGTAGTGGGGGCACCTACGAGCAGTACGTC.

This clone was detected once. CDR3 DNA: TGTGCCAGCAGTCAGACAGATTCACCCCTCCACTTT. Encoded protein: CASSQTDSPLHF. The J gene is TRBJ1-6, the V gene TRBV28; the D gene is possibly TRBD1 (5 bases). The germline V gene encodes CDR1 MDHEN and CDR2 SYDVKM. Between the trimmed V and J ends, which lost 5 bases and 8 bases, there was a span of 7 bases. The CDR3 is 12 residues long.

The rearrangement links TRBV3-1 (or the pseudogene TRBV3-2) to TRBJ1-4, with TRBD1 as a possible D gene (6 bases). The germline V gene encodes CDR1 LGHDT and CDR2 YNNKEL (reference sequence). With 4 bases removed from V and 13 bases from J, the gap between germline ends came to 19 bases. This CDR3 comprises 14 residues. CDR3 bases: TGTGCCAGCAGCCCATACAGGGATCTCTTGAGACTGTTTTTT. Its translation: CASSPYRDLLRLFF.